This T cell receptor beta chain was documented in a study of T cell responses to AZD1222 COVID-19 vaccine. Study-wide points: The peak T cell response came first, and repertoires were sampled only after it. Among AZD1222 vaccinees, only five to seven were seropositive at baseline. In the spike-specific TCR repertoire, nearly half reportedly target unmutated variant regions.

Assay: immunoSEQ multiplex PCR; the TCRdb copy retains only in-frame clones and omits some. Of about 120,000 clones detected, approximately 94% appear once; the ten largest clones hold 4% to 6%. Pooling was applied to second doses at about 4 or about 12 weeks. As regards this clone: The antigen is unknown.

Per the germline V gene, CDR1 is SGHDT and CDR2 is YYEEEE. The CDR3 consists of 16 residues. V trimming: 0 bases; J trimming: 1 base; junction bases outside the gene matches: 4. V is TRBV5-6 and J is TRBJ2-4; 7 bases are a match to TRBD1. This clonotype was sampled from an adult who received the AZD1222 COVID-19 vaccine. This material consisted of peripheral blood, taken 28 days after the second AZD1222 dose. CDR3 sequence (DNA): TGTGCCAGCAGCTTGGGACAGGGTCAGGCCAAAAACATTCAGTACTTC. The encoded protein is CASSLGQGQAKNIQYF.